The present entry profiles one T cell receptor (beta chain) with its context. The antigen is undetermined. This sample is drawn from a study of shared clonotypes between healthy human individuals. Study-wide results and limits: Sample collection involved blood only; tissue repertoires are likely different. Non-shared clonotypes displayed generation probabilities falling below those of clonotypes present in all four donors. Some naive CD4 clonotypes, 4% to 6%, turned up in common across a handful of donors.

CDR1 and CDR2 from the germline V gene are MDHEN and SYDVKM. V was trimmed by 3 bases and J by 7 bases, leaving 21 bases between them. This CDR3 has 16 amino acids. It was 200 ng DNA, around 33,000 T cell genomes, that sorted-subset replicate PCRs used. Profiled with immunoSEQ multiplex PCR; TCRdb holds only in-frame clones, not every one. The sample lists more than 2 million clones; around 95% were seen once. Sequencing was carried out using naive CD4+ T cells sorted from blood. Subset here: CD45RA+ positively selected. This chain links TRBV28 with TRBJ1-1, with D perhaps TRBD1 (6 bases). The sequence came from a man in his late teens or twenties in good health. DNA for the CDR3: TGTGCCAGCAGTTTTGGGTCCAGGGGTTTTTCTAATGAAGCTTTCTTT. Residues: CASSFGSRGFSNEAFF.